The clone carrying this T cell receptor beta chain has only a few counts. Germline loops: CDR1 SGHRS, CDR2 YFSETQ. The V and J ends lost 0 bases and 5 bases, in that order; junction bases with no gene match: 10. The CDR3 runs to 16 residues. These data are taken from a study of shared clonotypes between healthy human individuals. Authors' analysis steps: ImmunoSEQ only sent back junction sequences with no quality scores, so filtering was done differently. Clones were read by immunoSEQ multiplex PCR, and TCRdb kept only the in-frame ones, dropping some. V and J calls and clone size are copied from that table; D and trimming were computed from the DNA. The sample has 950,000 to 1,200,000 clones, approximately 77% seen once.

The chain has TRBV5-1 and TRBJ2-5; 7 nucleotides line up with TRBD1. The clonotype originates from a man between 18 and 35 years old in good health. Some clones in this sample may be carry-over from other donors' samples. Material for sequencing was memory CD4+ T cells from PBMCs. Subset in this sample: CD45RA-negative fraction. The CDR3 coding sequence is TGCGCCAGCAGCTTGGGTGGACAGGCAGGCGCGGAGACCCAGTACTTC. It translates to CASSLGGQAGAETQYF.